The 23 T cell receptor beta chains below were found in one sample sequenced in a study of sequential checkpoint blockade in melanoma. Described treatment: randomized to nivolumab then ipilimumab (arm A) or the reverse (arm B). Only in-frame clones appear in the TCRdb table, and some are missing; sequencing was by immunoSEQ multiplex PCR. This table holds some 13,000 clones, 21% found once. Source: tumor tissue (inferred from file names), taken from a patient given nivolumab and ipilimumab in sequence. All receptors come from a human donor with melanoma.

This clone has just a few counts. The chain is built from TRBV5-1 and TRBJ2-7; D is undetermined. Per the germline V gene, CDR1 is SGHRS and CDR2 is YFSETQ. The CDR3 sequence is 15 residues long. Trimming left V 0 bases short and J 3 bases short, with 13 bases between. The CDR3 nucleotides are TGCGCCAGCAGCTTGGTCGAAATGGTGGGCTACGAGCAGTACTTC. Translated, it gives CASSLVEMVGYEQYF.

V gene TRBV14 combines with J gene TRBJ1-2, with D unresolved. Trimming cost V 0 bases and J 4 bases, with 12 bases left between them. This CDR3 contains 15 residues. Germline lookup yields CDR1 SGHDN and CDR2 FVKESK. CDR3 loop: CASSQDLLNAYGYTF. The CDR3 nucleotides are TGTGCCAGCAGCCAAGATCTACTTAATGCCTATGGCTACACCTTC.

This clone is classed as medium-sized. The rearrangement uses TRBV29-1 and TRBJ1-2; TRBD1 agrees at 9 bases. With 1 base clipped from V and 6 bases from J, the junction kept 0 bases outside the gene matches. The CDR3 is 12 residues long. Germline V gene lookup returns CDR1 SQVTM and CDR2 ANQGSEA. CDR3 DNA: TGCAGCGTTGAAGGGACAGGGGATGGCTACACCTTC. It yields the protein CSVEGTGDGYTF. Based on the CDR3 plus reference TRBV29-1 and TRBJ1-2, the full variable domain is SAVISQKPSRDICQRGTSLTIQCQVDSQVTMMFWYRQQPGQSLTLIATANQGSEATYESGFVIDKFPISRPNLTFSTLTVSNMSPEDSSIYLCSVEGTGDGYTFGSGTRLTVV.

J is TRBJ1-6 and V is TRBV10-3, with D uncertain. Germline CDR1 reads ENHRY; CDR2 reads SYGVKD. The CDR3 length is 13 residues. Deletions cut 0 bases from V and 16 bases from J, with 13 bases between. This chain's CDR3 is CAISESTSPILHF. The CDR3 nucleotides are TGTGCCATCAGTGAGTCGACGTCGCCTATACTCCACTTT.

By proportion, this clone is medium-sized. The V gene is TRBV4-1, the J gene TRBJ2-5; weak D call: TRBD1 (5 bases). V was clipped by 0 bases and J by 2 bases, with 10 bases between them. The CDR3 is 15 amino acids. Germline lookup yields CDR1 MGHRA and CDR2 YSYEKL. Here the CDR3 reads CASSQDETAQETQYF. CDR3 coding DNA: TGCGCCAGCAGCCAAGATGAGACAGCACAAGAGACCCAGTACTTC.

This clone was counted between two and nine times. The V and J genes are TRBV28 and TRBJ2-1, with D possibly being TRBD2 (5 bases). V lost 1 base to trimming and J lost 9 bases, with 10 bases between them. The CDR3 totals 13 residues. Germline lookup yields CDR1 MDHEN and CDR2 SYDVKM. CDR3: CASSLSLRGEQFF. CDR3 DNA sequence: TGTGCCAGCAGTTTATCCCTCCGGGGTGAGCAGTTCTTC.

The V gene is TRBV23-1, the J gene TRBJ1-1, with 7 bases identical to TRBD1. TRBV23-1 is recorded as an ORF, its role being uncertain. Trimming at V came to 11 bases and at J to 5 bases, leaving 11 bases not matched to a gene. The CDR3 runs to 13 residues. CDR3 coding DNA: TGCGCCGGTTGCCGGACAGGAAAGACTGAAGCTTTCTTT. Protein: CAGCRTGKTEAFF.

This chain links TRBV6-8 with TRBJ1-2; a weak D match, TRBD1 (5 bases). From germline, CDR1 is MNHGY and CDR2 SAAAGT. CDR3 length equals 14 residues. V lost 4 bases, J lost 4 bases, and 13 bases lay in between. CDR3 protein: CASSSGVRGYGYTF. CDR3 sequence (DNA): TGTGCCAGCAGTTCGGGGGTTCGGGGCTATGGCTACACCTTC.

This sequence joins TRBV23-1 and TRBJ2-3; tentative D call: TRBD2 (6 bases). TRBV23-1 qualifies as an ORF whose function is uncertain. The CDR3 loop spans 14 amino acids. V dropped 4 bases and J dropped 2 bases, with 10 bases sitting between them. The CDR3 sequence is CASSPGLLTDTQYF. CDR3 coding DNA: TGCGCCAGCAGTCCCGGACTACTCACAGATACGCAGTATTTT.

The V gene is TRBV28, the J gene TRBJ2-3; unclear D gene. The V end was cut by 3 bases, the J end by 0 bases, with 10 bases between. This CDR3 has 15 residues. Germline loops: CDR1 MDHEN, CDR2 SYDVKM. The DNA of the CDR3 is TGTGCCAGCAGTTTCCGGAGTCATAGCACAGATACGCAGTATTTT. Translating gives CASSFRSHSTDTQYF. The variable domain in full, completed from reference TRBV28 and TRBJ2-3, reads DVKVTQSSRYLVKRTGEKVFLECVQDMDHENMFWYRQDPGLGLRLIYFSYDVKMKEKGDIPEGYSVSREKKERFSLILESASTNQTSMYLCASSFRSHSTDTQYFGPGTRLTVL.

This clone came up a few times. The chain has TRBV6-8 and TRBJ2-4; 8 positions match TRBD1. CDR1 is MNHGY, CDR2 SAAAGT, per germline. With 6 bases clipped from V and 15 bases from J, the junction kept 13 bases outside the gene matches. The CDR3 totals 13 residues. The DNA for the CDR3 is TGTGCCAGCAGACCGCCCGGACAGGGAACTCCGTACTTC. Translation: CASRPPGQGTPYF.

This sequence joins TRBV5-1 and TRBJ1-3; perhaps TRBD1 as D (5 bases). The CDR3 extends over 18 amino acids. The V end lost 0 bases, the J end lost 0 bases, and 16 bases lay between the germline ends. Germline values: CDR1 SGHRS, CDR2 YFSETQ. The CDR3 region has the DNA TGCGCCAGCAGCTTGGCCCCCTCAGGGAAGGCCTCTGGAAACACCATATATTTT. Translating it yields CASSLAPSGKASGNTIYF. Looking up the rest from reference TRBV5-1 and TRBJ1-3 gives the full variable domain: KAGVTQTPRYLIKTRGQQVTLSCSPISGHRSVSWYQQTPGQGLQFLFEYFSETQRNKGNFPGRFSGRQFSNSRSEMNVSTLELGDSALYLCASSLAPSGKASGNTIYFGEGSWLTVV.

This clone was seen more than once but under ten times. The V call is TRBV5-1, the J call TRBJ2-7; tentative D call: TRBD2 (6 bases). Germline loops: CDR1 SGHRS, CDR2 YFSETQ. V was shortened by 2 bases and J by 3 bases, with 12 bases between the two germline ends. There are 14 residues in the CDR3. CDR3 sequence reads: CASSFSGEGYEQYF. The CDR3 DNA sequence: TGCGCCAGCAGCTTTAGCGGAGAAGGCTACGAGCAGTACTTC.

A few counts support this clone. The V call is TRBV18, the J call TRBJ1-3; D may be TRBD1 (5 bases). V was trimmed by 2 bases and J by 1 base, leaving 15 bases between them. CDR1 KGHSH and CDR2 LQKENI come from the germline V gene. The CDR3 has 17 amino acids. The CDR3 sequence: CASSPSITGTSGNTIYF. Written as DNA, the CDR3 is TGTGCCAGCTCACCATCCATTACAGGAACTTCTGGAAACACCATATATTTT.

The rearrangement joins TRBV12-5 to TRBJ2-1; D uncertain. The germline V gene has CDR1 LGHNT and CDR2 FRNRAP. This CDR3 is 13 amino acids long. The CDR3 coding sequence is TGTGCCAGCAATCTGGAATCCTACAATGAGCAGTTCTTC. Its translation is CASNLESYNEQFF. Complete variable domain (other parts from reference TRBV12-5 and TRBJ2-1): DARVTQTPRHKVTEMGQEVTMRCQPILGHNTVFWYRQTMMQGLELLAYFRNRAPLDDSGMPKDRFSAEMPDATLATLKIQPSEPRDSAVYFCASNLESYNEQFFGPGTRLTVL.

The chain joins TRBV6-8 to TRBJ1-1; D remains unclear. The CDR3 has 13 amino acids. CDR1 and CDR2 (germline): MNHGY, SAAAGT. V was cut by 6 bases and J by 10 bases, with 18 bases left in between. CDR3: CASSETGVPAAFF. CDR3 in DNA: TGTGCCAGCAGCGAGACCGGGGTTCCGGCAGCTTTCTTT.

The V and J genes are TRBV6-8 and TRBJ2-5; D not resolved. The length of the CDR3 is 13 residues. CDR1 MNHGY and CDR2 SAAAGT come from the germline V gene. V gave up 4 bases and J gave up 0 bases, with 6 bases separating them. The CDR3 sequence: CASSLSYQETQYF. The CDR3 bases are TGTGCCAGCAGTTTATCGTACCAAGAGACCCAGTACTTC.

This clone occurred many times. V and J are TRBV7-6 and TRBJ1-2; D unresolved. Germline CDR1 is SGHVS and CDR2 is FNYEAQ. The V end was cut by 3 bases, the J end by 4 bases, with 12 bases between. The CDR3 length is 14 residues. The CDR3 DNA is TGTGCCAGCAGCTTGGTGCAGTTAGCCTATGGCTACACCTTC. The encoded protein is CASSLVQLAYGYTF.

This clone rates as large. The genes are TRBV16 and TRBJ1-4; D remains ambiguous. Per the germline V gene, CDR1 is KGHSY and CDR2 is FQNENV. Trimming stripped 0 bases from V and 2 bases from J, with 10 bases between. The CDR3 covers 16 residues. CDR3 DNA: TGTGCCAGCAGCCAATCCACAGTTGCTACTAATGAAAAACTGTTTTTT. As protein: CASSQSTVATNEKLFF. The complete variable domain, with remaining parts taken from reference TRBV16 and TRBJ1-4, reads GEEVAQTPKHLVRGEGQKAKLYCAPIKGHSYVFWYQQVLKNEFKFLISFQNENVFDETGMPKERFSAKCLPNSPCSLEIQATKLEDSAVYFCASSQSTVATNEKLFFGSGTQLSVL.

V is TRBV19 and J is TRBJ2-5; 11 bases agree with TRBD1. The CDR3 is 15 residues long. V gave up 6 bases and J gave up 4 bases; unmatched junction bases: 7. Germline loops: CDR1 LNHDA, CDR2 SQIVND (reference sequence). The CDR3 region is CASSVGTGGIETQYF. The CDR3 nucleotides are TGTGCCAGTAGCGTCGGGACAGGGGGAATAGAGACCCAGTACTTC.

The genes are TRBV15 and TRBJ1-5; D is undetermined. CDR3 size: 14 residues. V lost 5 bases and J 7 bases, leaving 15 bases between the germline ends. Germline assignment: CDR1 LNHNV and CDR2 YYDKDF (reference sequence). The CDR3 DNA follows: TGTGCCACCAGCCTCAGATCGATGCGACAGCCCCAGCATTTT. The encoded protein is CATSLRSMRQPQHF.

V gene TRBV12-2 combines with J gene TRBJ2-3. TRBV12-2 is tagged as a pseudogene. CDR3 size: 16 residues. The CDR3: CASRLGKGPTTDTQYF. The CDR3 coding sequence is TGTGCAAGTCGCTTAGGGAAGGGTCCTACCACAGATACGCAGTATTTT.

V usage is TRBV28 and J usage is TRBJ2-6; 12 nucleotides match TRBD1. V was clipped by 4 bases and J by 4 bases; unmatched bases: 2. CDR3 length equals 16 residues. Per germline, CDR1 MDHEN and CDR2 SYDVKM. In DNA form, the CDR3 reads TGTGCCAGCAGTTGGGACAGGGGGCGCGGGGCCAACGTCCTGACTTTC. Its protein product is CASSWDRGRGANVLTF.